This TCR beta chain was recovered during a study of cytomegalovirus exposure and HLA in healthy donors. The germline V gene encodes CDR1 SGHVS and CDR2 FQNEAQ. With 2 bases removed from V and 6 bases from J, the gap between germline ends came to 13 bases. CDR3 length equals 14 residues. The PCR ran on 60 Vbeta and 13 Jbeta primers. The assay was immunoSEQ multiplex PCR, and TCRdb's table has in-frame clones only and misses some. This table has over 75,000 clones, roughly 73% appearing once. About this clone: Its target is not known.

Overall study results and limits: TCR beta sequences reportedly predicted the HLA-A and HLA-B alleles of most subjects accurately. Later analysis showed most CMV-associated TCR beta chains appearing HLA-restricted. Several top significant clusters appeared, in a later analysis, to be linked to common viral pathogens.

The chain uses TRBV7-8 and TRBJ1-2; TRBD1 is a possible D gene (5 bases). The sequence came from a man aged 50 or older in good health and CMV-seropositive. Sequenced: PBMCs. The CDR3 reads CASSLSGGSDGYTF. DNA of the CDR3: TGTGCCAGCAGCTTAAGTGGGGGGTCGGATGGCTACACCTTC.